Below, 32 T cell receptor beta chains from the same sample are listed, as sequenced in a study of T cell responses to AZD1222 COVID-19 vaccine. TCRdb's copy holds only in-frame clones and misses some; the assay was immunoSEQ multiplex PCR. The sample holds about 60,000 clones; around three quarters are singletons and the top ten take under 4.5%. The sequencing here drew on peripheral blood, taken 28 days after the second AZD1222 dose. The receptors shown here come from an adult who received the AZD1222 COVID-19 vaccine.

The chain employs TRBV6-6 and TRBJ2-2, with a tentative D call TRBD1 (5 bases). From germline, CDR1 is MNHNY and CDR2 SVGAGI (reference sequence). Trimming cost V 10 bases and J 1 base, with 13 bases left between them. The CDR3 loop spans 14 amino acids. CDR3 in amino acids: CATIPTGNTGELFF. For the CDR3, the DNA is TGTGCCACCATACCCACAGGGAACACCGGGGAGCTGTTTTTT.

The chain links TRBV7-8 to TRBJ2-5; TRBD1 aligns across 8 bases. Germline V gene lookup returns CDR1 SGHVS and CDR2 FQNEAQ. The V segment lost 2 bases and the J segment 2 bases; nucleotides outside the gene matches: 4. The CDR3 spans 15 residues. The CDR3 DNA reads TGTGCCAGCAGCTTATTCAACAGGGGGCAAGAGACCCAGTACTTC. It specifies CASSLFNRGQETQYF.

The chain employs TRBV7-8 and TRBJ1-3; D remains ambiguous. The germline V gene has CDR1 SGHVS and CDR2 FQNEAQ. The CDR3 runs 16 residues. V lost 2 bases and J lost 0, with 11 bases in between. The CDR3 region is CASSLSRRASGNTIYF. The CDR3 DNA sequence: TGTGCCAGCAGCTTATCGCGACGGGCCTCTGGAAACACCATATATTTT.

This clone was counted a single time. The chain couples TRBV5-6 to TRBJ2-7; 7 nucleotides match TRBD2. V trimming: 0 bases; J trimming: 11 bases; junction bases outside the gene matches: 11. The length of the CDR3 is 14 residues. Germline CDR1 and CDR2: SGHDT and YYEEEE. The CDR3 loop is CASSLVSREGREYF. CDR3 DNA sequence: TGTGCCAGCAGCTTGGTGTCTAGGGAGGGAAGAGAGTACTTC.

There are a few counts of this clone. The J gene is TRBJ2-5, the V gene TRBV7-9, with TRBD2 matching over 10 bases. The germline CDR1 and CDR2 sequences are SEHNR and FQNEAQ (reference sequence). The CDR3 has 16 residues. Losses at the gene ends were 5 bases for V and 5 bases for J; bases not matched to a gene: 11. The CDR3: CASSRVTSGGVETQYF. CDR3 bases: TGTGCCAGCAGCCGGGTAACCAGCGGGGGGGTCGAGACCCAGTACTTC.

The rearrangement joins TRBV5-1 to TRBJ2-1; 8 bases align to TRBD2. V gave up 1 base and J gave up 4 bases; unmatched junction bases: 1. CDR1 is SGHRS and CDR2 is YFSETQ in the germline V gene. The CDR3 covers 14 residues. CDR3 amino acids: CASSLSGGYNEQFF. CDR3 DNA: TGCGCCAGCAGCTTGTCGGGGGGGTACAATGAGCAGTTCTTC.

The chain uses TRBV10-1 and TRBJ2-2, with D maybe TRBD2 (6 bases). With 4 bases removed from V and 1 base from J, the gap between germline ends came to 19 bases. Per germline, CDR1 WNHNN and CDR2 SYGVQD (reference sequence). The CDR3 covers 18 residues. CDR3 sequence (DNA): TGCGCCAGCAGTGGGGACCTCGGGGGTCGCGGGAACACCGGGGAGCTGTTTTTT. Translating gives CASSGDLGGRGNTGELFF.

CDR3 in amino acids: CSVTGTAQETQYF. The CDR3 DNA follows: TGCAGCGTGACGGGGACAGCCCAAGAGACCCAGTACTTC. This chain joins TRBV29-1 and TRBJ2-5, with 7 bases matching TRBD1. The ends lost 6 bases at V and 1 base at J; junction bases unmatched: 5. The CDR3 runs to 13 residues. Germline CDR1 and CDR2: SQVTM and ANQGSEA. Based on the CDR3 plus reference TRBV29-1 and TRBJ2-5, the full variable domain is SAVISQKPSRDICQRGTSLTIQCQVDSQVTMMFWYRQQPGQSLTLIATANQGSEATYESGFVIDKFPISRPNLTFSTLTVSNMSPEDSSIYLCSVTGTAQETQYFGPGTRLLVL.

CDR3 nucleotide sequence: TGCGCCAGCAGACGGGACACCGTGAACACTGAAGCTTTCTTT. Its protein is CASRRDTVNTEAFF. The chain links TRBV5-1 to TRBJ1-1; D might be TRBD1 (6 bases). Trimming shortened V by 5 bases and J by 0 bases, and 11 bases separated the two germline ends. In germline, CDR1 is SGHRS, CDR2 YFSETQ. The CDR3 loop spans 14 amino acids.

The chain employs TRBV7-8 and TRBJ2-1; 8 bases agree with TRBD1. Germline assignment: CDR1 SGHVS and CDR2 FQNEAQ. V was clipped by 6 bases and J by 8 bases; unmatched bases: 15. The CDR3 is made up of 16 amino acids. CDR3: CASSLRDWTGMDEQFF. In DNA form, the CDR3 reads TGTGCCAGCAGTTTAAGGGATTGGACAGGGATGGATGAGCAGTTCTTC.

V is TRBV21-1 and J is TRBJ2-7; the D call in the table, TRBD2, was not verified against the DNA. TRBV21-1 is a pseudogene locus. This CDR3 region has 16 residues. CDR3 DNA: TGTGCCAGCAGCAAAGGGGTAGGGGGGGACTTCTACGAGCAGTACTTC. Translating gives CASSKGVGGDFYEQYF.

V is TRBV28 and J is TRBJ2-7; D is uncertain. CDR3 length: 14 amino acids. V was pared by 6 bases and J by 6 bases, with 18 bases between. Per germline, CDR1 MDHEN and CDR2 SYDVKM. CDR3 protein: CASRTPGPHGEQYF. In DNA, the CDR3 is TGTGCCAGCAGGACACCGGGCCCCCATGGCGAGCAGTACTTC.

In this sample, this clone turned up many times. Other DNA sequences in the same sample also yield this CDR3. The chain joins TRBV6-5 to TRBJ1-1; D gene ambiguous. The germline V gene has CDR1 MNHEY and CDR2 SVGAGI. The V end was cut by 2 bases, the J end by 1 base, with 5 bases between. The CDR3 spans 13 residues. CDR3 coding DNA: TGTGCCAGCAGTTACAACGGGAACACTGAAGCTTTCTTT. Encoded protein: CASSYNGNTEAFF.

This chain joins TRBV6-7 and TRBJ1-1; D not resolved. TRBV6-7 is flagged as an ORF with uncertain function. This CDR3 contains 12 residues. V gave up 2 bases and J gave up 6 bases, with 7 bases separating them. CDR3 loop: CASSYRASEAFF. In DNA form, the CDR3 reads TGTGCCAGCAGTTACAGGGCCTCTGAAGCTTTCTTT.

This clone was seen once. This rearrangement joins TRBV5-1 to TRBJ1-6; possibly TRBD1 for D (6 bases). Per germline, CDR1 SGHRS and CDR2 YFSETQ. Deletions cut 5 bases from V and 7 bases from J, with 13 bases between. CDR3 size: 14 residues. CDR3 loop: CASRGGLSNSPLHF. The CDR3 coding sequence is TGCGCCAGCAGAGGGGGGCTGAGCAATTCACCCCTCCACTTT.

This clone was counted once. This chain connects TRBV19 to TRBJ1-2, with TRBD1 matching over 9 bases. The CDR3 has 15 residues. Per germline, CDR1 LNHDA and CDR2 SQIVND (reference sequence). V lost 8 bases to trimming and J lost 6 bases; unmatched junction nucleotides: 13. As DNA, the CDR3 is TGTGCCAGTTCAGACGACAGGGGGGCGGTTAATGGCTACACCTTC. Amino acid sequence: CASSDDRGAVNGYTF.

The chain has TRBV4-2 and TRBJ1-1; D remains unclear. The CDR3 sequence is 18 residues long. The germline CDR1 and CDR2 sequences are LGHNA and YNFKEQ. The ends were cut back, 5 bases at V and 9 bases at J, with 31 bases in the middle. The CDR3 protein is CASSSSPRRFTENSKAFF. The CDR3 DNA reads TGTGCCAGCAGCTCCTCCCCGCGCCGGTTCACTGAAAACTCCAAAGCTTTCTTT.

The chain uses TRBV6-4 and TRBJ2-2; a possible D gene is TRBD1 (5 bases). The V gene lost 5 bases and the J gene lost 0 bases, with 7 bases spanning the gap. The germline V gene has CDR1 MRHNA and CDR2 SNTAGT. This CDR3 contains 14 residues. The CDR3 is CASSRQTNTGELFF. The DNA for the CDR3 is TGTGCCAGCAGTCGACAGACGAACACCGGGGAGCTGTTTTTT.

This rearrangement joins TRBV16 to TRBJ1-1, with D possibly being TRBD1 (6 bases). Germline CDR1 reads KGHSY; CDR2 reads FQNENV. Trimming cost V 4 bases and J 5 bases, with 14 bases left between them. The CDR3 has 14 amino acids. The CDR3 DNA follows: TGTGCCAGCAGCCGGCGGGAAGGGGGGACTGAAGCTTTCTTT. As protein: CASSRREGGTEAFF.

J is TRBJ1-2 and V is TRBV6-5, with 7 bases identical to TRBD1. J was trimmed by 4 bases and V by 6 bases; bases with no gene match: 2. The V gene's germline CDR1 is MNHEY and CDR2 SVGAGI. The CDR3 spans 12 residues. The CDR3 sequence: CASRGDSYGYTF. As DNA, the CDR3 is TGTGCCAGCAGAGGGGACAGCTATGGCTACACCTTC.

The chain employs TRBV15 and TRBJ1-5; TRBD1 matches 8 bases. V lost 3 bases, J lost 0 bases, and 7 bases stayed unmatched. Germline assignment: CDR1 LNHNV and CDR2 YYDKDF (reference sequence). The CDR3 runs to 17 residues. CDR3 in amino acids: CATSRDRDRNSNQPQHF. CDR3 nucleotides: TGTGCCACCAGCAGGGATAGGGACAGGAATAGCAATCAGCCCCAGCATTTT.

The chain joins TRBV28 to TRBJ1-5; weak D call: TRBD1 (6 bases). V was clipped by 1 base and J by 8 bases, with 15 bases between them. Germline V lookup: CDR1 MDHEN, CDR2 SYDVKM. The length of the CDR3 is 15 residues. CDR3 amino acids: CASSLFSGVGEPQHF. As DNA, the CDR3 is TGTGCCAGCAGTTTATTCTCAGGGGTGGGTGAGCCCCAGCATTTT.

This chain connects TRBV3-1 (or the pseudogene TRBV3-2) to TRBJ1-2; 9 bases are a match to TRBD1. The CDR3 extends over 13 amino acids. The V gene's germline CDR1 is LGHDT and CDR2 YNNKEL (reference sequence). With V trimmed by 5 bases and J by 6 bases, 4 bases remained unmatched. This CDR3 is CASSWGQGDGYTF. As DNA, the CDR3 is TGTGCCAGCAGCTGGGGACAGGGTGATGGCTACACCTTC.

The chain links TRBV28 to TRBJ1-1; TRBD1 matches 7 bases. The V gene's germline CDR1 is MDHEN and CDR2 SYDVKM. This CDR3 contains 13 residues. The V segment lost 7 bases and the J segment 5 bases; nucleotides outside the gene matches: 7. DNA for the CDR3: TGTGCCAGCATTGAAGGGGGCCCGACTGAAGCTTTCTTT. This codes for CASIEGGPTEAFF. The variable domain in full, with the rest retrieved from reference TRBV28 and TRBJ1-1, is DVKVTQSSRYLVKRTGEKVFLECVQDMDHENMFWYRQDPGLGLRLIYFSYDVKMKEKGDIPEGYSVSREKKERFSLILESASTNQTSMYLCASIEGGPTEAFFGQGTRLTVV.

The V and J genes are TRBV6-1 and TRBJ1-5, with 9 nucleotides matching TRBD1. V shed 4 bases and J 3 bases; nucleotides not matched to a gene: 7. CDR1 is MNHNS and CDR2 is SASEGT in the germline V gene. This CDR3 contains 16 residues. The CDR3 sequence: CASSVTGGLNNQPQHF. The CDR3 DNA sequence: TGTGCCAGCAGTGTAACAGGGGGCCTCAACAATCAGCCCCAGCATTTT.

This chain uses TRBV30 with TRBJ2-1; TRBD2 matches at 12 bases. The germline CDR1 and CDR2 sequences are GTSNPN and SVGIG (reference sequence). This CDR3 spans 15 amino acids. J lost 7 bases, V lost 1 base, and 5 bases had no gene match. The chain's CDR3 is CAWSALAGGPNEQFF. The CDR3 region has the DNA TGTGCCTGGAGTGCGCTAGCGGGGGGGCCTAATGAGCAGTTCTTC.

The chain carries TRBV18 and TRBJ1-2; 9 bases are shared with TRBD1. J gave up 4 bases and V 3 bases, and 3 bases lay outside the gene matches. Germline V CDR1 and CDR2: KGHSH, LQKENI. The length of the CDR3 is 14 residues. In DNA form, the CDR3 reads TGTGCCAGCTCACCTGGGACAGGGCTCTATGGCTACACCTTC. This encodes CASSPGTGLYGYTF.

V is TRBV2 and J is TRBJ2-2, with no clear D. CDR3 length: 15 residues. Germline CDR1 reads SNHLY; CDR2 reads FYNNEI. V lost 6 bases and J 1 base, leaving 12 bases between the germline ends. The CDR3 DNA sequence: TGTGCCAGCAGCCCGACATTTCTGAACACCGGGGAGCTGTTTTTT. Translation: CASSPTFLNTGELFF.

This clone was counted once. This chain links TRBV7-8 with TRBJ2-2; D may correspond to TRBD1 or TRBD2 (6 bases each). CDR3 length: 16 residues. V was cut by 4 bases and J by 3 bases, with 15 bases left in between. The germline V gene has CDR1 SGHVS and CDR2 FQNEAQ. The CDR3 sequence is CASSSQGRPYTGELFF. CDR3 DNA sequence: TGTGCCAGCAGCTCCCAGGGGAGGCCTTACACCGGGGAGCTGTTTTTT.

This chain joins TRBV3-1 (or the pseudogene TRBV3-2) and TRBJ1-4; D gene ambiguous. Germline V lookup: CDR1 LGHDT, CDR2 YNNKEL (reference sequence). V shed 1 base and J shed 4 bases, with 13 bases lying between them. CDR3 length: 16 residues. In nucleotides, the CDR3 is TGTGCCAGCAGCCAAGGGTCGGCGGGAGATAATGAAAAACTGTTTTTT. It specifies CASSQGSAGDNEKLFF.

CDR3 residues: CSASDAGASGATDTQYF. In DNA, the CDR3 is TGCAGTGCTAGTGACGCAGGGGCTAGCGGGGCCACAGATACGCAGTATTTT. The chain is built from TRBV20-1 and TRBJ2-3; 9 nucleotides line up with TRBD2. This CDR3 has 17 residues. Trimming removed 3 bases from V and 2 bases from J; junction bases left unmatched: 12. From germline, CDR1 is DFQATT and CDR2 SNEGSKA (reference sequence).

This CDR3 is CASSKRTDTQYF. The DNA for the CDR3 is TGTGCCAGCAGCAAACGCACAGATACGCAGTATTTT. This chain uses TRBV13 with TRBJ2-3; D is uncertain. Between the trimmed V and J ends, which lost 5 bases and 1 base, there was a span of 4 bases. Germline assignment: CDR1 PRHDT and CDR2 FYEKMQ (reference sequence). The length of the CDR3 is 12 residues.